Listed below are T cell receptor beta chains from one sample, sequenced in a study of neurological immune-mediated disorders. TCRdb re-analysed the 5' RACE reads in MiXCR, keeping a single row per CDR3 protein. The sample shows about 50,000 distinct CDR3 sequences, 10% of them seen only once. Source material: PBMCs. These receptors were obtained from a man in his 70s with HTLV-1-associated myelopathy (HAM/TSP). Both conserved end residues are part of each CDR3. A D gene is named only where the DNA matches it firmly. Size is stated for part of the rows, as once, few or many counts, or as a class when the clone is expanded.

V	D	size	J	DNA	CDR3
TRBV9	.	many	TRBJ2-1	TGTGCCAGCAGCGTTACAGAAATCAATGAGCAGTTCTTC	CASSVTEINEQFF
TRBV7-9	.	.	TRBJ2-1	TGTGCCAGCAGCTTGGAACTAGCAAGTGAGCAGTTCTTC	CASSLELASEQFF
TRBV29-1	TRBD2	many	TRBJ2-1	TGCAGCGCCGTTAGATTTACTAGCGGGAGGGGGGTCTACAATGAGCAGTTCTTC	CSAVRFTSGRGVYNEQFF
TRBV9	.	many	TRBJ2-1	TGTGCCAGCAACCACAGGGGACTCGGAAATGAGCAGTTCTTC	CASNHRGLGNEQFF
TRBV2	TRBD1	few	TRBJ1-4	TGTGCCAGCATGGTGGGGTGGACAGGGCGCGAAAAACTGTTTTTT	CASMVGWTGREKLFF
TRBV7-6	.	.	TRBJ2-2	TGTGCCAGCAGCCTGGGGGACCCCGTTGCCGGGGAGCTGTTTTTT	CASSLGDPVAGELFF
TRBV6-5	.	few	TRBJ2-2	TGTGCCAGCTGCATGGCGAACACCGGGGAGCTGTTTTTT	CASCMANTGELFF
TRBV7-3	.	many	TRBJ2-7	TGTGCCAGCAGCTTAGGCCCGCGGGACGAGCAGTACTTC	CASSLGPRDEQYF
TRBV7-8	.	many	TRBJ2-5	TGTGCCAGCAGCTTACCCCCAGAGACCCAGTACTTC	CASSLPPETQYF
TRBV7-2	.	many	TRBJ1-2	TGTGCCAGCAGCTTAGAAAGGGTAAATCAATATGGCTACACCTTC	CASSLERVNQYGYTF
TRBV27	.	many	TRBJ2-7	TGTGCCAGCAGTTCTCCCTCGGTAGGGAAAGAGCAGTACTTC	CASSSPSVGKEQYF
TRBV12-3/TRBV12-4	.	many	TRBJ2-7	TGTGCCAGCAAGTTCCAAGGGCGGTACGAGCAGTACTTC	CASKFQGRYEQYF
TRBV24-1	TRBD1	many	TRBJ2-2	TGTGCCACCAGTGATCCCAGCGGGGACAGGGTTCGGGAGCTGTTTTTT	CATSDPSGDRVRELFF
TRBV7-9	.	many	TRBJ1-1	TGTGCCAGCAGTTTGACTCTTTCGGGAGGCACTGAAGCTTTCTTT	CASSLTLSGGTEAFF
TRBV20-1	.	many	TRBJ2-1	TGCAGTGCTGACGACAAGACGACCTACAATGAGCAGTTCTTC	CSADDKTTYNEQFF
TRBV5-1	TRBD2	many	TRBJ2-5	TGCGCCAGCAGTGCGGGGGACCAAGAGACCCAGTACTTC	CASSAGDQETQYF
TRBV29-1	.	.	TRBJ2-7	TGCAGCGTACTACAGGGATCGACCTACGAGCAGTACTTC	CSVLQGSTYEQYF
TRBV7-2	TRBD2	many	TRBJ2-3	TGTGCCAGCAGGCTTAGCGGGAGGGGGGCCACAGATACGCAGTATTTT	CASRLSGRGATDTQYF
TRBV4-2	TRBD1	many	TRBJ2-4	TGTGCCAGCAGCCTTACAGGGGGGTCATCGATTCAGTACTTC	CASSLTGGSSIQYF
TRBV6-5	TRBD1	many	TRBJ1-1	TGTGCCAGCAGTTACAGGGGGCAAACTGAAGCTTTCTTT	CASSYRGQTEAFF
TRBV20-1	.	many	TRBJ2-7	TGCAGTGCCAGAGGGCAGGCTACTAAATTCTTCTACGAGCAGTACTTC	CSARGQATKFFYEQYF
TRBV7-2	.	many	TRBJ2-7	TGTGCCAGCAGCTCCCAAGCCGGGTCCCGCCCGCACGAGCAGTACTTC	CASSSQAGSRPHEQYF
TRBV9	.	many	TRBJ1-6	TGTGCCAGCAGCGAGAGGGCTCAGGGCAATTCACCCCTCCACTTT	CASSERAQGNSPLHF
TRBV20-1	.	many	TRBJ1-2	TGCAGTGCTAGGGGGGACGGCTACACCTTC	CSARGDGYTF
TRBV21-1	.	many	TRBJ1-3	TGTGCCAGCAGCCCCCAAAGGAGAAGACGTAGCTCTGGAAACACCATATATTTT	CASSPQRRRRSSGNTIYF
TRBV6-5	.	many	TRBJ2-1	TGTGCCAGCAGCGGGACCCGTAATGAGCAGTTCTTC	CASSGTRNEQFF
TRBV5-6	TRBD1	many	TRBJ2-7	TGTGCCAGCAGCGGGGTTGGGGACAGAGGTCCCCCCTACGAGCAGTACTTC	CASSGVGDRGPPYEQYF
TRBV7-2	TRBD1	many	TRBJ2-7	TGTGCCAGCAGCGTCAGGGGGCCAGCCCTCGAGCAGTACTTC	CASSVRGPALEQYF
TRBV6-6	.	many	TRBJ2-7	TGTGCCAGCAGTTTCGCACAATCCTACGAGCAGTACTTC	CASSFAQSYEQYF
TRBV5-1	.	many	TRBJ1-1	TGCGCCAGCAGCTCGTCCTCATCAAGCGTGAACACTGAAGCTTTCTTT	CASSSSSSSVNTEAFF
TRBV29-1	.	many	TRBJ2-3	TGCAGCGTTGGACAGTCTAATTTTGATACGCAGTATTTT	CSVGQSNFDTQYF
TRBV7-2	.	many	TRBJ2-7	TGTGCCAGCAGTTCCCAGGACACAGCCTACGAGCAGTACTTC	CASSSQDTAYEQYF
TRBV28	TRBD2	many	TRBJ2-7	TGTGCCAGCCGGTTGGCGGGAGTCTACGAGCAGTACTTC	CASRLAGVYEQYF
TRBV20-1	.	many	TRBJ1-2	TGCAGTGCTAGTATCAGTTCGGGGGTTCCTCGCACCTTC	CSASISSGVPRTF
TRBV28	.	many	TRBJ2-7	TGTGCCAGCAGTTTAGAGGCGGCTAGTGGTCTGGTTGAGCAGTACTTC	CASSLEAASGLVEQYF
TRBV20-1	.	many	TRBJ2-5	TGCAGTGTAAGAAGGAGGTTTGGGGAGACCCAGTACTTC	CSVRRRFGETQYF
TRBV20-1	TRBD2	many	TRBJ2-1	TGCAGTGCTCTAGGGACTAGCGGTCTTTCGGGCAATGAGCAGTTCTTC	CSALGTSGLSGNEQFF
TRBV7-2	.	many	TRBJ2-7	TGTGCCAGCAGCCCCAGCCGCCGGCGGGCCGACGAGCAGTACTTC	CASSPSRRRADEQYF
TRBV12-3/TRBV12-4	.	.	TRBJ2-7	TGTGCCAGCATAGGGATAACCCAAGAGCAGTACTTC	CASIGITQEQYF
TRBV5-1	.	medium-sized	TRBJ1-1	TGCGCCAGCAGCTTGGAATCAGTTGCCGGGGCTTTCTTT	CASSLESVAGAFF
TRBV5-5	TRBD2	medium-sized	TRBJ2-3	TGTGCCAGCAGAGGGAGGGCCGGGAGCACAGATACGCAGTATTTT	CASRGRAGSTDTQYF
TRBV5-1	TRBD2	many	TRBJ2-3	TGCGCCAGCAGCTTGGCCTCTGCGCTAGCGGGAGCAGATACGCAGTATTTT	CASSLASALAGADTQYF
TRBV9	.	many	TRBJ1-3	TGTGCCAGCAGTCTTTCCATGCTCTCTGGAAACACCATATATTTT	CASSLSMLSGNTIYF
TRBV20-1	TRBD1	many	TRBJ2-1	TGCAGTGCTAGTACGGGACAGTTCGTCGGTGAGCAGTTCTTC	CSASTGQFVGEQFF
TRBV7-6	TRBD1	many	TRBJ2-3	TGTGCCAGCAGCTTAGGGGACAGAGCGTCAGATACGCAGTATTTT	CASSLGDRASDTQYF
TRBV7-2	TRBD2	many	TRBJ2-7	TGTGCCAGCAGCTTAGCGGTAGCGGGAGGAAGAGGCGGGTCCTACGAGCAGTACTTC	CASSLAVAGGRGGSYEQYF
TRBV20-1	.	many	TRBJ1-5	TGCAGTGCTAGAGAAATGAACCTCCTCCTTGGCAATCAGCCCCAGCATTTT	CSAREMNLLLGNQPQHF
TRBV12-3/TRBV12-4	.	many	TRBJ1-1	TGTGCCAGCAGTTTTACCCCATCCCCGAACACTGAAGCTTTCTTT	CASSFTPSPNTEAFF
TRBV12-3/TRBV12-4	.	many	TRBJ2-7	TGTGCCAGCAGTTTGGACCGGGGGCGATACGAGCAGTACTTC	CASSLDRGRYEQYF
TRBV11-3	TRBD1	many	TRBJ2-3	TGTGCCAGCAACTACTCTAGGACAGGGGGCACAGATACGCAGTATTTT	CASNYSRTGGTDTQYF
TRBV29-1	.	many	TRBJ1-1	TGCAGCGGTTCGGTGAACACTGAAGCTTTCTTT	CSGSVNTEAFF
TRBV9	.	many	TRBJ2-3	TGTGCCAGCAGCGTTGGGGGCGCGGTCGATAGTACGCAGTATTTT	CASSVGGAVDSTQYF
TRBV28	.	many	TRBJ1-5	TGTGCCAGCAGTTTCTGGGGGCGCCCCAATCAGCCCCAGCATTTT	CASSFWGRPNQPQHF
TRBV4-3	.	many	TRBJ1-2	TGCGCCAGCAGCCAAGATGACAGGAGGATCTATGGCTACACCTTC	CASSQDDRRIYGYTF